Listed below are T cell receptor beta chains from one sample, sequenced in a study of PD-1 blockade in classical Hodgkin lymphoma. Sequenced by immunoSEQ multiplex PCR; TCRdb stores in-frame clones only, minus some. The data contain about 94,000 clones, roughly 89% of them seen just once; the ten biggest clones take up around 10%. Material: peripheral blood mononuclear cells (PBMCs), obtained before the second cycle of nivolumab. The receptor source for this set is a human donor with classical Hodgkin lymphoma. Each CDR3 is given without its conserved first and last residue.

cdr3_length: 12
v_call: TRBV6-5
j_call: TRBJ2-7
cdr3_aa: ASRIGQSSYEQY

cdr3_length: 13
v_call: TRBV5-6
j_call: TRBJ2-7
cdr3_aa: ASSLEPDNSYEQY

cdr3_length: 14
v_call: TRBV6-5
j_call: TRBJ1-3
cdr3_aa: ASSYSVRSSGNTIY

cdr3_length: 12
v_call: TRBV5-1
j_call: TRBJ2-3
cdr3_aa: ASSLGDRADTQY

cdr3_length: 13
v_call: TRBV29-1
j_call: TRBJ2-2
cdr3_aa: SVEDRDRASGELF

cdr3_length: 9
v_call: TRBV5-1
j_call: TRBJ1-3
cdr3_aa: ASSSENTIY

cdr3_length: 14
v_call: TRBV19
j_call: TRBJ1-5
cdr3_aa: ASPHPGGASNQPQH

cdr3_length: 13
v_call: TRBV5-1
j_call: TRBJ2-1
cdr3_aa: ASTLVGEAYNEQF

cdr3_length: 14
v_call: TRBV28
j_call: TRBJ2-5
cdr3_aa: ASSLYGTSGTETQY

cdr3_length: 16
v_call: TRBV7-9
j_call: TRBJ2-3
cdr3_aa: ASSLGGVSGGGTDTQY

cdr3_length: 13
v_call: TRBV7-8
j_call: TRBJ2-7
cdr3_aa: ASSLRGGLNYEQY

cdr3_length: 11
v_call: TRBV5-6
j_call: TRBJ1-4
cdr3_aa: ASSSGPDEKLF

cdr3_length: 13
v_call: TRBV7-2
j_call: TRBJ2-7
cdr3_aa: ASSLGSGGVYEQY

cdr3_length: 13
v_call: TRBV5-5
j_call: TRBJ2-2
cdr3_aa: ASSLEWENTGELF

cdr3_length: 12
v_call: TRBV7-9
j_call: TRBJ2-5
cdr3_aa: ASSLGGGQETQY

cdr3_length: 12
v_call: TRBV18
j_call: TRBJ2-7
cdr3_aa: ASSPPAGRNEQY

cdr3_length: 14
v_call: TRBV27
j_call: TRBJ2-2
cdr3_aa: ASSLFGGGNTGELF

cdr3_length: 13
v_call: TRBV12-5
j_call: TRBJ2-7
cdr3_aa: ASGLVGRGFYEQY

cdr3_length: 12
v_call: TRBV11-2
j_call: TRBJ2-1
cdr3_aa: ASSPPGPDNEQF

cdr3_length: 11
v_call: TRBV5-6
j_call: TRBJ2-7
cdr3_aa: ASSWGTIGEQY

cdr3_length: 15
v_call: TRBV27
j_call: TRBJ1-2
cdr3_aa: ASSLYGGDTGYYGYT

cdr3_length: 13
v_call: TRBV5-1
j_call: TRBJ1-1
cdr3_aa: ASSHGDNFGTEAF

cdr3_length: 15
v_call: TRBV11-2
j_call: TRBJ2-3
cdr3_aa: ASSLDRLAGAWDTQY

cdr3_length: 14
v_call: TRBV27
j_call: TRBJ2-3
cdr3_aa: ASSFRLAGGTDTQY

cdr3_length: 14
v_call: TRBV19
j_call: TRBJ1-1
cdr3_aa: ASSMEQGAQGTEAF

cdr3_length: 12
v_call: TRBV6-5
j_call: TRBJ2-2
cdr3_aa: ASRTGKFSGELF

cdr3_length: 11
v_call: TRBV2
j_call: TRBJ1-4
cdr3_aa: ASSEASYRRVF

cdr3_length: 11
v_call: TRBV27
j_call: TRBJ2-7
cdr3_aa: ASPPGHSYEQY

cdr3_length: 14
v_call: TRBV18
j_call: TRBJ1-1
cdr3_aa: ASSPPTTGVNTEAF

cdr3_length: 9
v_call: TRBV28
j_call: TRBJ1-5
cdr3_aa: ASSLDQPQH

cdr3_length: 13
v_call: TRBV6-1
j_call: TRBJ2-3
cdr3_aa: ASSEVLASTDTQY

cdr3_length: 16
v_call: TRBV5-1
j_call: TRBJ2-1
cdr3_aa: ASSSVGGRASAVSEQF

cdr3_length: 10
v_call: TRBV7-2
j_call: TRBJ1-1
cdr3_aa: ASSFERTEAF

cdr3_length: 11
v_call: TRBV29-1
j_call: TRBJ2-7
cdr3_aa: SVEQGPPYEQY

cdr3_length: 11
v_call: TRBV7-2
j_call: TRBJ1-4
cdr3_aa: ASSPGTNEKLF

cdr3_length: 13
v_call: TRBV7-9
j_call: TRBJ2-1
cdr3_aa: ASSLDLEWYNEQF

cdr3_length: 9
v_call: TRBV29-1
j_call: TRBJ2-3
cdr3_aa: SVHSADTQY

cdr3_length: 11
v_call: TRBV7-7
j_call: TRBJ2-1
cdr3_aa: ASSLDDYNEQF

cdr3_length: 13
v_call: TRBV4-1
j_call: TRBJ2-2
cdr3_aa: ASSQTGSGSGELF

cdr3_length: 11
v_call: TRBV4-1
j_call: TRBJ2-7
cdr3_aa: ASSQVRGREQY